Following are 12 T cell receptor beta chains from one sample sequenced in a study of blood T cell repertoires in COVID-19. Sequenced by immunoSEQ multiplex PCR; TCRdb stores in-frame clones only, minus some. The sample includes around 60,000 clones, around 86% seen only once; the top ten take more than 14%. Input material: peripheral blood. The receptor set was obtained from a human donor in a cohort sampled during active COVID-19.

This clone appeared a few times. The J gene is TRBJ2-3, the V gene TRBV9; D may be TRBD1 (6 bases). CDR1 SGDLS and CDR2 YYNGEE come from the germline V gene. Trimming shortened V by 5 bases and J by 5 bases, and 12 bases separated the two germline ends. This CDR3 is built from 13 residues. The CDR3 spells CASRSLTGDTQYF. Here the CDR3 DNA reads TGTGCCAGCAGGAGTTTGACAGGAGATACGCAGTATTTT. Combining the CDR3 with reference TRBV9 and TRBJ2-3 gives the whole variable domain DSGVTQTPKHLITATGQRVTLRCSPRSGDLSVYWYQQSLDQGLQFLIQYYNGEERAKGNILERFSAQQFPDLHSELNLSSLELGDSALYFCASRSLTGDTQYFGPGTRLTVL.

This chain connects TRBV7-9 to TRBJ1-2; TRBD1 matches 11 bases. J was trimmed by 6 bases and V by 0 bases; bases with no gene match: 6. CDR3 length: 16 residues. CDR1 is SEHNR, CDR2 FQNEAQ, per germline (reference sequence). The CDR3 region is CASSLAGGQGVNGYTF. CDR3 nucleotide sequence: TGTGCCAGCAGCTTAGCGGGGGGACAGGGGGTAAATGGCTACACCTTC. The entire variable domain, with the rest obtained from reference TRBV7-9 and TRBJ1-2, is as follows: DTGVSQNPRHKITKRGQNVTFRCDPISEHNRLYWYRQTLGQGPEFLTYFQNEAQLEKSRLLSDRFSAERPKGSFSTLEIQRTEQGDSAMYLCASSLAGGQGVNGYTFGSGTRLTVV.

The rearrangement links TRBV5-5 to TRBJ1-2; no clear D. The CDR3 has 12 residues. V gave up 1 base and J gave up 4 bases, with 5 bases separating them. From germline, CDR1 is SGHKS and CDR2 YYEKEE (reference sequence). DNA for the CDR3: TGTGCCAGCAGCTTGACAAGCTATGGCTACACCTTC. Protein product: CASSLTSYGYTF.

This sequence joins TRBV19 and TRBJ2-7; no firm D call. Trimming took 3 bases from V and 0 from J, leaving 15 bases between them. The CDR3 runs 16 residues. Germline CDR1 and CDR2: LNHDA and SQIVND (reference sequence). The CDR3 region has the DNA TGTGCCAGTAGTATCGCGGCAGCTTCGAGCTCCTACGAGCAGTACTTC. Translating gives CASSIAAASSSYEQYF.

V and J are TRBV19 and TRBJ2-1; 14 bases fit TRBD2. From germline, CDR1 is LNHDA and CDR2 SQIVND (reference sequence). CDR3 size: 18 residues. V shed 5 bases, J shed 4 bases, and the junction held 10 bases outside the gene matches. CDR3 region: CASSPRLAGGAKYNEQFF. CDR3 sequence (DNA): TGTGCCAGTAGTCCCCGACTAGCGGGAGGGGCTAAGTACAATGAGCAGTTCTTC.

The J gene is TRBJ2-7, the V gene TRBV6-5; 7 nucleotides align to TRBD2. The trim removed 7 bases at V and 0 bases at J, leaving 9 bases unmatched. Germline CDR1 is MNHEY and CDR2 is SVGAGI. This CDR3 spans 15 amino acids. For the CDR3, the DNA is TGTGCCAGCACGGTGGGAGGGAGGAGCTCCTACGAGCAGTACTTC. The encoded protein is CASTVGGRSSYEQYF.

V and J are TRBV28 and TRBJ2-7; TRBD2 agrees at 13 bases. Losses at the gene ends were 6 bases for V and 0 bases for J; bases not matched to a gene: 5. Germline values: CDR1 MDHEN, CDR2 SYDVKM. This CDR3 is 16 amino acids long. DNA of the CDR3: TGTGCCAGCAGCCGAGGACTAGCGGGAGTCTCCTACGAGCAGTACTTC. Protein product: CASSRGLAGVSYEQYF.

The CDR3 spells CASSQAILAGVRADTQYF. The CDR3 bases are TGTGCCAGCAGCCAAGCCATTCTAGCGGGAGTCAGGGCAGATACGCAGTATTTT. V and J are TRBV3-1 (or the pseudogene TRBV3-2) and TRBJ2-3; TRBD2 aligns across 10 bases. The CDR3 runs to 18 residues. Germline values: CDR1 LGHDT, CDR2 YNNKEL (reference sequence). J gave up 4 bases and V 1 base, and 11 bases lay outside the gene matches.

The chain uses TRBV4-1 and TRBJ1-2; the D is unclear. Per the germline V gene, CDR1 is MGHRA and CDR2 is YSYEKL. This CDR3 contains 17 residues. Trimming removed 0 bases from V and 2 bases from J, with 16 bases in between. The CDR3 sequence: CASSQESAAVANYGYTF. CDR3 in DNA: TGCGCCAGCAGCCAAGAGTCGGCCGCGGTAGCGAACTATGGCTACACCTTC.

The rearrangement links TRBV5-1 to TRBJ2-4; D not certain. This CDR3 region has 13 residues. Per the germline V gene, CDR1 is SGHRS and CDR2 is YFSETQ. V was clipped by 2 bases and J by 6 bases, with 9 bases between them. In nucleotides, the CDR3 is TGCGCCAGCAGCTTTAACAATCCAAACATTCAGTACTTC. Amino acids: CASSFNNPNIQYF.

The V gene is TRBV3-1 (or the pseudogene TRBV3-2), the J gene TRBJ2-4; TRBD2 matches 7 bases. J was trimmed by 4 bases and V by 1 base; bases with no gene match: 4. CDR1 and CDR2 from the germline V gene are LGHDT and YNNKEL (reference sequence). The CDR3 totals 15 residues. For the CDR3, the DNA is TGTGCCAGCAGCCAAGCTCAGGGACTAAAAAACATTCAGTACTTC. It translates to CASSQAQGLKNIQYF.

V gene TRBV7-3 combines with J gene TRBJ1-4; the D is unclear. Germline V gene lookup returns CDR1 SGHTA and CDR2 FQGTGA. This CDR3 spans 15 amino acids. V was shortened by 5 bases and J by 3 bases, with 13 bases between the two germline ends. The DNA for the CDR3 is TGTGCCAGCAGCCGTTCTGCAGGTGCTAATGAAAAACTGTTTTTT. This codes for CASSRSAGANEKLFF.